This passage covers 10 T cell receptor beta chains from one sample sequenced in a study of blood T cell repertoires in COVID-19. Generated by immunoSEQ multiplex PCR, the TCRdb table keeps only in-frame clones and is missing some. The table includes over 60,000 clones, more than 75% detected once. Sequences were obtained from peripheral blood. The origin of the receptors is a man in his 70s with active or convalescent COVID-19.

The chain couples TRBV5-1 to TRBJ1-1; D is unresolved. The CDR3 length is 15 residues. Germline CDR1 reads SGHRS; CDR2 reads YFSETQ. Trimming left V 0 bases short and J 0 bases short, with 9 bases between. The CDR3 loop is CASSLGHLMNTEAFF. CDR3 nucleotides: TGCGCCAGCAGCTTGGGCCATCTAATGAACACTGAAGCTTTCTTT.

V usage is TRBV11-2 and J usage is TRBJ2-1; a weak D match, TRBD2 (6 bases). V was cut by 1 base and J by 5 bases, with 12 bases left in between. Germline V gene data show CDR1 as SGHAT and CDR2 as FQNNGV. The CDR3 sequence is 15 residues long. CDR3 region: CASSLGPGLNNEQFF. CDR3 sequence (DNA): TGTGCCAGCAGCTTAGGCCCGGGACTTAACAATGAGCAGTTCTTC.

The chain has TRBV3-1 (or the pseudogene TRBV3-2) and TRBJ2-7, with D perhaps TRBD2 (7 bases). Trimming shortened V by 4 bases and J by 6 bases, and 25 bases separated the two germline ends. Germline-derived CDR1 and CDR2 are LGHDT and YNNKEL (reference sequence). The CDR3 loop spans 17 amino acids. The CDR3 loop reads CASSLAGVWGGFSEQYF. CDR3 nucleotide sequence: TGTGCCAGCAGCCTAGCTGGAGTATGGGGGGGCTTCTCCGAGCAGTACTTC.

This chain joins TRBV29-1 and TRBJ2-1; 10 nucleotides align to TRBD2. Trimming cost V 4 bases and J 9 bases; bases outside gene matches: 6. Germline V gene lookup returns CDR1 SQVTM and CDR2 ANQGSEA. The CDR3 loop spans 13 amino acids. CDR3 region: CSVVSGRAGEQFF. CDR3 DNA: TGCAGCGTTGTAAGCGGGAGGGCCGGTGAGCAGTTCTTC.

This chain's CDR3 is CASRISGGRTTLGNEQFF. The CDR3 region has the DNA TGTGCCAGCAGGATTTCGGGCGGGAGGACCACTTTAGGAAATGAGCAGTTCTTC. V usage is TRBV25-1 and J usage is TRBJ2-1; TRBD2 aligns across 8 bases. Germline CDR1 MGHDK, CDR2 SYGVNS. The V segment lost 6 bases and the J segment 7 bases; nucleotides outside the gene matches: 20. This CDR3 is built from 18 residues.

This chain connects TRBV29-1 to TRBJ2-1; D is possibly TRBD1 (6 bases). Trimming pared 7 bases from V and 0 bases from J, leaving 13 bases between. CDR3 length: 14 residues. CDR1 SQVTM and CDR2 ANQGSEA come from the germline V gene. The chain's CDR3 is CSAPQGGSYNEQFF. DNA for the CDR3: TGCAGCGCTCCACAAGGGGGCTCCTACAATGAGCAGTTCTTC.

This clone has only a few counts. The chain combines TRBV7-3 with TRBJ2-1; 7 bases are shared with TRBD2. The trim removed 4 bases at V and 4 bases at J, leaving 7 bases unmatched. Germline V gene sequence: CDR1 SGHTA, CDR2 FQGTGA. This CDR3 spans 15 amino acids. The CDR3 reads CASSSGEGWYNEQFF. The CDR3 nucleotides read TGTGCCAGCAGCTCTGGGGAGGGCTGGTACAATGAGCAGTTCTTC.

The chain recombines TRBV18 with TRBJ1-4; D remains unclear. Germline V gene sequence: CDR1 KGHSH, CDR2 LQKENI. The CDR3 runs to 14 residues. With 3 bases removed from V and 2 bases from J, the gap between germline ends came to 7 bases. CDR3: CASSPPQTNEKLFF. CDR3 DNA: TGTGCCAGCTCACCGCCTCAGACTAATGAAAAACTGTTTTTT.

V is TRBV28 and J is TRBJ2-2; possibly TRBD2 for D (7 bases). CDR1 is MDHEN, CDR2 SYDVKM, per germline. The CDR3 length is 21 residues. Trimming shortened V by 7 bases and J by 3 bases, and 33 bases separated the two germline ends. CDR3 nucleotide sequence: TGTGCCAGCACCTCCTGGGCAGGACTCCTTAGGGGGGGGACATACACCGGGGAGCTGTTTTTT. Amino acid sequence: CASTSWAGLLRGGTYTGELFF.

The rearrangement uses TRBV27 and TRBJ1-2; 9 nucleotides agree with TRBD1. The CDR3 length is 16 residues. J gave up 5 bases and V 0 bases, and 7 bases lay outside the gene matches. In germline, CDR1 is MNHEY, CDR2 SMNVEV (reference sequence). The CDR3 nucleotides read TGTGCCAGCAGTTTATCGCGAGGACAGGGGTATTATGGCTACACCTTC. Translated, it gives CASSLSRGQGYYGYTF.